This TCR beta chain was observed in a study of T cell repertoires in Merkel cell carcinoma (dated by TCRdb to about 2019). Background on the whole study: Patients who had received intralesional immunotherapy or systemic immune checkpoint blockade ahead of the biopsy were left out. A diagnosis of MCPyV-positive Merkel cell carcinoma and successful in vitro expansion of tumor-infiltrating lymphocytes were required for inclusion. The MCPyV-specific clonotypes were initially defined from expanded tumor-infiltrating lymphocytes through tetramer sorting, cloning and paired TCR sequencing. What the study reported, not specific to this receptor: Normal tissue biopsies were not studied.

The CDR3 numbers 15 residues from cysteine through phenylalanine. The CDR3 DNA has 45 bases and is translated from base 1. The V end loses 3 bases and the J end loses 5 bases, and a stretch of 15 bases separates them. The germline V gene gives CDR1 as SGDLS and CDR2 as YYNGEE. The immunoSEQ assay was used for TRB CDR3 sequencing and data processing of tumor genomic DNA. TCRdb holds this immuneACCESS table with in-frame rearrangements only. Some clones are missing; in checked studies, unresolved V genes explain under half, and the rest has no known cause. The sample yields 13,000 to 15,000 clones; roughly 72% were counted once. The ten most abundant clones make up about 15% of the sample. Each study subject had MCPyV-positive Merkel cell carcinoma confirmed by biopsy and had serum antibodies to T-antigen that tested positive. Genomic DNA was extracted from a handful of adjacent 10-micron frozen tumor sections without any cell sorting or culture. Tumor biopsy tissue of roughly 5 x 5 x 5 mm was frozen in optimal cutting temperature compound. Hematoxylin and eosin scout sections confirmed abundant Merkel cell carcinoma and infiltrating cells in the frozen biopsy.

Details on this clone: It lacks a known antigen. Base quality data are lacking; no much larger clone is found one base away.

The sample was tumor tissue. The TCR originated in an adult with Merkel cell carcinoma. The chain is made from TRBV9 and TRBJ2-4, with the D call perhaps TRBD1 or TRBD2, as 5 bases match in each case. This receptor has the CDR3 CASSAAAGAQNIQYF. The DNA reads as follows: TGTGCCAGCAGCGCCGCGGCCGGGGCCCAAAACATTCAGTACTTC.